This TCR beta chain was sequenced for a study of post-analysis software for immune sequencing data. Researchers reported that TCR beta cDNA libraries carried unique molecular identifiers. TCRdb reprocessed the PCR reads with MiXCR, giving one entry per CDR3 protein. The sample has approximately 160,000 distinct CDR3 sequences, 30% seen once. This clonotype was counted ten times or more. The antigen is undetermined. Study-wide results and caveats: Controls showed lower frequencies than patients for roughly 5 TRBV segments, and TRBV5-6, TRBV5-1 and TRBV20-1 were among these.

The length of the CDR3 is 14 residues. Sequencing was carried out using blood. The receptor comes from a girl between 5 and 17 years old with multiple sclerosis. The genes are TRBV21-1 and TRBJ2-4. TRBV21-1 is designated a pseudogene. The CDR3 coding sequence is TGTGCCAGCAGCAAGCCCACGGCCAAAAACATTCAGTACTTC. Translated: CASSKPTAKNIQYF.